Sequencing of this T cell receptor beta chain was carried out in a study of human T cells and chemical hapten exposure. Time point here: patch test 3, about 24 weeks after DPC sensitization. Stated treatment: therapeutic diphenylcyclopropenone sensitization with weekly scalp DPC. Each patch-test visit's blood sample preceded patch application. Concerning this clonotype itself: Its antigen is unidentified.

The library put unique molecular identifiers onto individual cDNA molecules. Each CDR3 protein is one row after TCRdb ran MiXCR on the RACE reads. The sample yields about 200,000 distinct CDR3 sequences, around 25% seen once. The germline V gene has CDR1 SEHNR and CDR2 FQNEAQ (reference sequence). There are 13 residues in the CDR3. Between the trimmed V and J ends, which lost 5 bases and 7 bases, there was a span of 14 bases. Study-wide results and caveats: Higher patch test scores went with higher counts of PT1 expanded TCRs. Controls formed significantly fewer large CDR3 similarity clusters than expanded TCRs did.

This chain joins TRBV7-9 and TRBJ1-2; D not certain. The sample consisted of whole blood, taken in connection with sensitization to the hapten diphenylcyclopropenone (DPC). This TCR was sampled from a woman in her thirties or forties with alopecia areata. Some clones in this sample may be carry-over from other donors' samples. The CDR3 DNA reads as TGTGCCAGCAGCCGATGGAGTAGCGGTGGCTACACCTTC. This gives the protein CASSRWSSGGYTF.